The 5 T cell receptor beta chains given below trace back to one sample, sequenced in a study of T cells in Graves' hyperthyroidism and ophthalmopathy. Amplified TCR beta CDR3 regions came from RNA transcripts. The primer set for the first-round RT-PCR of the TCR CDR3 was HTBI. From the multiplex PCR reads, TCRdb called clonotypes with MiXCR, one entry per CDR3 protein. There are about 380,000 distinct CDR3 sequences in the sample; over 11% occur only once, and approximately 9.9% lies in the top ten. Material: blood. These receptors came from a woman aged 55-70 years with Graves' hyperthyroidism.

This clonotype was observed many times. This CDR3 is CASSSIAGEGTGELFF. The CDR3 DNA follows: TGTGCCAGCAGCTCGATAGCGGGAGAGGGCACCGGGGAGCTGTTTTTT. This sequence joins TRBV5-8 and TRBJ2-2; TRBD2 matches at 9 bases. CDR3 length equals 16 residues. The trim removed 3 bases at V and 4 bases at J, leaving 7 bases unmatched. Germline V gene sequence: CDR1 SGHTS, CDR2 YDEGEE.

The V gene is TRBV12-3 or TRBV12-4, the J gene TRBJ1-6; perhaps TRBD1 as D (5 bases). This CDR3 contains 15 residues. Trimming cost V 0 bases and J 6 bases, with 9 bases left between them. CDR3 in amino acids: CASSLAGGSNSPLHF. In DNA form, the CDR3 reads TGTGCCAGCAGTTTAGCCGGGGGGTCTAATTCACCCCTCCACTTT.

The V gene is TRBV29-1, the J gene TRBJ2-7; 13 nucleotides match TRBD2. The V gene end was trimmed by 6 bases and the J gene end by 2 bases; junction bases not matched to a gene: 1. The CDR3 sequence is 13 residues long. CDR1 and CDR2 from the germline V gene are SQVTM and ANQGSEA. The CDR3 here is CSVGTSGTYEQYF. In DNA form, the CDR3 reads TGCAGCGTCGGGACTAGCGGGACCTACGAGCAGTACTTC.

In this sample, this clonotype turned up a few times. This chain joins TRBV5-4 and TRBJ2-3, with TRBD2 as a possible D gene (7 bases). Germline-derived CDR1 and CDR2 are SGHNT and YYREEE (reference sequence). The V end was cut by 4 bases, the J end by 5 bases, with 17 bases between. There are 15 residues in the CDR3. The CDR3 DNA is TGTGCCAGCAGCCCTTCGGCGGGGGCCTTAGATACGCAGTATTTT. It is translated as CASSPSAGALDTQYF.

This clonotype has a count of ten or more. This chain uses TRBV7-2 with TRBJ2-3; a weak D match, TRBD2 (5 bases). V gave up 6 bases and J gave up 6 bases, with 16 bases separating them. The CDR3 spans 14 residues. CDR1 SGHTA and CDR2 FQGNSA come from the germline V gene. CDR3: CASRPQGLSDTQYF. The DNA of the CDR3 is TGTGCCAGCAGACCTCAAGGACTTTCCGATACGCAGTATTTT.